One and the same sample provided the 21 T cell receptor beta chains below, sequenced in a study of blood T cell repertoires in COVID-19 (dated by TCRdb to 2018 to 2020). Libraries came from the immunoSEQ multiplex PCR assay. The table was pulled from immuneACCESS by TCRdb, which kept in-frame rearrangements only. Such tables lose some clones; where checked, under half of the loss comes from unresolved V genes, and the rest has no known cause. The sample table contains around 37,000 clones; only one count was recorded for around four fifths of them. 4.8% of the sample belongs to the ten largest clones. The source material was peripheral blood. The receptors were gathered from a middle-aged man with active COVID-19.

J is TRBJ2-7 and V is TRBV12-5, with 13 bases matching TRBD2. The CDR3 has 17 amino acids. Trimming took 2 bases from V and 0 from J; bases not matched to a gene: 4. Germline CDR1 LGHNT, CDR2 FRNRAP. CDR3 coding DNA: TGTGCTAGTGGTTTGCAAGGACTAGCGGGGGCCTCCTACGAGCAGTACTTC. This encodes CASGLQGLAGASYEQYF.

The chain couples TRBV7-9 to TRBJ2-3, with 8 bases aligning to TRBD2. The trim removed 1 base at V and 4 bases at J, leaving 7 bases unmatched. Per germline, CDR1 SEHNR and CDR2 FQNEAQ (reference sequence). This CDR3 spans 16 amino acids. DNA of the CDR3: TGTGCCAGCAGCTTAGGTCGGGGGGGACGCGCAGATACGCAGTATTTT. This sequence encodes CASSLGRGGRADTQYF.

The chain couples TRBV10-2 to TRBJ1-2, with no clear D. This CDR3 is built from 15 residues. The V end was cut by 6 bases, the J end by 3 bases, with 17 bases between. CDR1 is WSHSY and CDR2 is SAAADI in the germline V gene. The chain's CDR3 is CASSLDHRGDYGYTF. CDR3 DNA: TGCGCCAGCAGCCTCGACCACCGCGGGGACTATGGCTACACCTTC.

V is TRBV24-1 and J is TRBJ2-3, with 11 bases fitting TRBD2. Germline CDR1 reads KGHDR; CDR2 reads SFDVKD. The CDR3 is 15 amino acids. Unmatched junction bases numbered 5, after V lost 4 bases and J lost 6 bases. The CDR3 loop reads CATSDTSGGRDTQYF. CDR3 DNA sequence: TGTGCCACCAGTGACACTAGCGGGGGAAGGGATACGCAGTATTTT.

This clone was counted a single time. The chain uses TRBV6-5 and TRBJ2-2; the D gene is possibly TRBD1 (6 bases). Germline-derived CDR1 and CDR2 are MNHEY and SVGAGI. The CDR3 length is 16 residues. V lost 0 bases, J lost 0 bases, and 8 bases lay in between. The CDR3 reads CASSYSGAPNTGELFF. As DNA, the CDR3 is TGTGCCAGCAGTTACTCGGGGGCCCCGAACACCGGGGAGCTGTTTTTT.

In DNA, the CDR3 is TGCGCCAGCAGCCCTCGTCCCAAAGGGGCAGTCGTGGAGCAGTACTTC. Its protein product is CASSPRPKGAVVEQYF. The chain links TRBV4-1 to TRBJ2-7; tentative D call: TRBD1 (5 bases). Trimming cost V 4 bases and J 7 bases, with 23 bases left between them. Germline CDR1 reads MGHRA; CDR2 reads YSYEKL. This CDR3 spans 16 amino acids.

V is TRBV3-1 (or the pseudogene TRBV3-2) and J is TRBJ1-1; maybe TRBD1 (5 bases). This CDR3 spans 13 amino acids. V gave up 2 bases and J gave up 6 bases, with 10 bases separating them. Germline lookup yields CDR1 LGHDT and CDR2 YNNKEL (reference sequence). The chain's CDR3 is CASSQPGIAEAFF. CDR3 coding DNA: TGTGCCAGCAGCCAACCAGGGATCGCTGAAGCTTTCTTT.

The genes are TRBV6-5 and TRBJ1-2; no clear D. Germline CDR1 is MNHEY and CDR2 is SVGAGI. Trimming shortened V by 2 bases and J by 0 bases, and 4 bases separated the two germline ends. This CDR3 region has 13 residues. CDR3 sequence reads: CASSYSPNYGYTF. In DNA form, the CDR3 reads TGTGCCAGCAGTTACAGCCCTAACTATGGCTACACCTTC.

This rearrangement joins TRBV18 to TRBJ1-1; the match to TRBD1 covers 8 bases. Per germline, CDR1 KGHSH and CDR2 LQKENI. Trimming cost V 4 bases and J 1 base; bases outside gene matches: 2. This CDR3 is built from 14 residues. CDR3 amino acids: CASSLGTGNTEAFF. CDR3 nucleotides: TGTGCCAGCTCACTCGGGACAGGGAACACTGAAGCTTTCTTT.

The rearrangement uses TRBV7-2 and TRBJ2-2, with a possible D match to TRBD1 (6 bases). Looked up from germline, CDR1 is SGHTA and CDR2 is FQGNSA. V was pared by 4 bases and J by 5 bases, with 8 bases between. CDR3 length equals 13 residues. CDR3 nucleotide sequence: TGTGCCAGCAGCTCACAGGGAACCGGGGAGCTGTTTTTT. Its translation is CASSSQGTGELFF.

The chain is built from TRBV5-5 and TRBJ2-1, with TRBD1 matching 7 bases. Germline V CDR1 and CDR2: SGHKS, YYEKEE (reference sequence). The CDR3 contains 15 residues. V shed 0 bases and J 2 bases; nucleotides not matched to a gene: 2. For the CDR3, the DNA is TGTGCCAGCAGCTTGGCAGGGACAGCCTACAATGAGCAGTTCTTC. Its protein is CASSLAGTAYNEQFF.

The chain recombines TRBV9 with TRBJ1-2; perhaps TRBD1 as D (6 bases). This CDR3 is 13 amino acids long. The germline CDR1 and CDR2 sequences are SGDLS and YYNGEE. With 0 bases removed from V and 3 bases from J, the gap between germline ends came to 6 bases. The CDR3 DNA reads TGTGCCAGCAGCGTAGGGGGGCACTATGGCTACACCTTC. Amino acids: CASSVGGHYGYTF.

V usage is TRBV5-1 and J usage is TRBJ2-3; TRBD2 is a possible D gene (6 bases). CDR1 is SGHRS and CDR2 is YFSETQ in the germline V gene. V lost 3 bases, J lost 2 bases, and 16 bases lay in between. CDR3 size: 16 residues. CDR3 sequence reads: CASSSSWQGLTDTQYF. For the CDR3, the DNA is TGCGCCAGCAGCTCCAGTTGGCAGGGACTCACAGATACGCAGTATTTT.

The V call is TRBV5-1, the J call TRBJ2-3, with D tentatively TRBD1 (5 bases). V lost 6 bases and J 2 bases, leaving 7 bases between the germline ends. Germline V lookup: CDR1 SGHRS, CDR2 YFSETQ. The CDR3 has 12 residues. The CDR3, as DNA: TGCGCCAGCAAAGGGGTCACAGATACGCAGTATTTT. As protein: CASKGVTDTQYF.

The CDR3 sequence: CSASETYQGNQPQHF. Here the CDR3 DNA reads TGCAGTGCTAGTGAAACGTACCAGGGAAATCAGCCCCAGCATTTT. The rearrangement links TRBV20-1 to TRBJ1-5; D possibly corresponds to TRBD1 (5 bases). The CDR3 loop spans 15 amino acids. The germline V and J ends were trimmed by 3 bases and 4 bases, with 16 bases remaining between them. Germline lookup yields CDR1 DFQATT and CDR2 SNEGSKA (reference sequence).

The chain links TRBV2 to TRBJ1-1; 8 nucleotides agree with TRBD1. There are 17 residues in the CDR3. V dropped 6 bases and J dropped 3; count of bases not matched to a gene: 15. Germline CDR1 reads SNHLY; CDR2 reads FYNNEI. For the CDR3, the DNA is TGTGCCAGCAGAGAACCGGGACAGGTTGTGTTGGACACTGAAGCTTTCTTT. Translated, it gives CASREPGQVVLDTEAFF. Based on the CDR3 plus reference TRBV2 and TRBJ1-1, the full variable domain is EPEVTQTPSHQVTQMGQEVILRCVPISNHLYFYWYRQILGQKVEFLVSFYNNEISEKSEIFDDQFSVERPDGSNFTLKIRSTKLEDSAMYFCASREPGQVVLDTEAFFGQGTRLTVV.

The V call is TRBV7-9, the J call TRBJ2-3; 8 bases line up with TRBD1. This CDR3 contains 16 residues. After removal of 5 bases from V and 2 bases from J, the junction contained 9 bases not matched to a gene. CDR1 and CDR2 from the germline V gene are SEHNR and FQNEAQ (reference sequence). The CDR3 sequence: CASSLPQGAHTDTQYF. CDR3 nucleotide sequence: TGTGCCAGCAGCCTGCCTCAGGGGGCGCACACAGATACGCAGTATTTT.

This chain links TRBV19 with TRBJ1-6; D perhaps matches TRBD1 (6 bases). From germline, CDR1 is LNHDA and CDR2 SQIVND (reference sequence). V lost 7 bases to trimming and J lost 7 bases, with 29 bases between them. The length of the CDR3 is 19 residues. CDR3 coding DNA: TGTGCCAGTACCTCTTGGGGACACAGCCCCAGCGATATGAATTCACCCCTCCACTTT. It is translated as CASTSWGHSPSDMNSPLHF.

This chain joins TRBV6-5 and TRBJ1-3; unclear D gene. The germline CDR1 and CDR2 sequences are MNHEY and SVGAGI. V was pared by 5 bases and J by 4 bases, with 9 bases between. The CDR3 covers 13 residues. In DNA form, the CDR3 reads TGTGCCAGCAGTCCCCACACCGGAAACACCATATATTTT. It translates to CASSPHTGNTIYF.

The genes are TRBV6-2 or TRBV6-3 and TRBJ2-5; maybe TRBD2 (6 bases). With 2 bases removed from V and 1 base from J, the gap between germline ends came to 14 bases. CDR3 length: 16 residues. CDR1 MNHEY and CDR2 SVGEGT come from the germline V gene. The CDR3 reads CASSYGSGYSQETQYF. The CDR3 DNA reads TGTGCCAGCAGTTACGGCAGCGGGTACAGCCAAGAGACCCAGTACTTC.

The rearrangement links TRBV21-1 to TRBJ2-5; the tabulated D call, TRBD1, remains unverified against the DNA. TRBV21-1 is a pseudogene segment. The CDR3 is 24 residues long. The CDR3 DNA sequence: TGTGCCAGCAGCACTCATCCTTCGTTTTTGTCCTACGTCCGGGACAGGGAAAAACAAGAGACCCAGTACTTC. Translating gives CASSTHPSFLSYVRDREKQETQYF.